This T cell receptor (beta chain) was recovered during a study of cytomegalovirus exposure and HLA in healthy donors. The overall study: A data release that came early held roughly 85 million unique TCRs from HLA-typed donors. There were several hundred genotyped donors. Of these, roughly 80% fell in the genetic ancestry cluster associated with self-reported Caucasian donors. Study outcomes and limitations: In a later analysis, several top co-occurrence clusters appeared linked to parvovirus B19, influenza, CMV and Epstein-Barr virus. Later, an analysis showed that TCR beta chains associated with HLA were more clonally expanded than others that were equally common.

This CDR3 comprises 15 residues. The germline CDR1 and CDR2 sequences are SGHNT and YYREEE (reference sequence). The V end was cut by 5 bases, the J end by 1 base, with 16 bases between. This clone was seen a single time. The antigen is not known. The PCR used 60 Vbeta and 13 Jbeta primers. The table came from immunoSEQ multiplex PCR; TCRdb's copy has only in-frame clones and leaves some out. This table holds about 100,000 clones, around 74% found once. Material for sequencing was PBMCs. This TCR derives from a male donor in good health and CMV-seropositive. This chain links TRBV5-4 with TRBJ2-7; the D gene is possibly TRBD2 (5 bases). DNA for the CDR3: TGTGCCAGCAGAAACCCCCGAGAGGGTTCCTACGAGCAGTACTTC. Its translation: CASRNPREGSYEQYF.